A selection of T cell receptor beta chains follows, all from one sample in a study of cytomegalovirus exposure and HLA in healthy donors. Measured with immunoSEQ multiplex PCR; TCRdb has only the in-frame clones, and not every one. This sample yields fewer than 250,000 clones, of which around 75% are seen a single time; about 3.1% belongs to the top ten. Sequenced: PBMCs. The source of these receptors is a woman in her twenties or thirties in good health and CMV-seropositive. The CDR3 runs from the conserved cysteine through the conserved F or W. D genes are given only for firm matches. Clone size is not always given. Where it is, it says once, few, many or a class for expanded clones.

j_call: TRBJ2-7
d_call: TRBD2
v_call: TRBV7-8
clone_size: NA
cdr3_aa: CASSLGTRYEQYF
cdr3_nt: TGTGCCAGCAGCCTCGGGACTAGATACGAGCAGTACTTC

j_call: TRBJ2-1
d_call: TRBD1
v_call: TRBV28
clone_size: NA
cdr3_aa: CASSQGGTGGNEQFF
cdr3_nt: TGTGCCAGCAGTCAAGGAGGGACAGGGGGAAATGAGCAGTTCTTC

j_call: TRBJ1-2
d_call: TRBD1
v_call: TRBV7-2
clone_size: few
cdr3_aa: CASNPGTGPYGYTF
cdr3_nt: TGTGCCAGCAACCCCGGGACAGGTCCCTATGGCTACACCTTC

j_call: TRBJ1-1
d_call: NA
v_call: TRBV19
clone_size: NA
cdr3_aa: CASSFHGTEAFF
cdr3_nt: TGTGCCAGTAGTTTTCACGGCACTGAAGCTTTCTTT

j_call: TRBJ2-1
d_call: NA
v_call: TRBV7-9
clone_size: NA
cdr3_aa: CASILVGVLHEQFF
cdr3_nt: TGTGCCAGCATTCTAGTGGGAGTTTTGCATGAGCAGTTCTTC

j_call: TRBJ1-2
d_call: NA
v_call: TRBV6-4
clone_size: NA
cdr3_aa: CASRHFSGHIYTF
cdr3_nt: TGTGCCAGCAGACACTTTTCGGGACATATCTACACCTTC

j_call: TRBJ2-5
d_call: NA
v_call: TRBV4-1
clone_size: NA
cdr3_aa: CASSQGSEFGTQYF
cdr3_nt: TGCGCCAGCAGCCAAGGGTCGGAGTTCGGGACCCAGTACTTC

j_call: TRBJ2-6
d_call: NA
v_call: TRBV2
clone_size: NA
cdr3_aa: CASGARTGANVLTF
cdr3_nt: TGTGCCAGCGGAGCTAGAACTGGGGCCAACGTCCTGACTTTC

j_call: TRBJ2-7
d_call: TRBD2
v_call: TRBV9
clone_size: NA
cdr3_aa: CASSVELAGTYEQYF
cdr3_nt: TGTGCCAGCAGCGTAGAATTAGCGGGAACCTACGAGCAGTACTTC

j_call: TRBJ1-5
d_call: TRBD1
v_call: TRBV6-4
clone_size: NA
cdr3_aa: CASSGQGASGPQHF
cdr3_nt: TGTGCCAGCAGTGGGCAGGGGGCTAGCGGGCCCCAGCATTTT

j_call: TRBJ1-2
d_call: NA
v_call: TRBV7-9
clone_size: NA
cdr3_aa: CASSLAGGPGVTF
cdr3_nt: TGTGCCAGCAGCTTGGCCGGGGGACCTGGCGTCACCTTC

j_call: TRBJ2-1
d_call: TRBD2
v_call: TRBV28
clone_size: NA
cdr3_aa: CASSPGTSGTKEQFF
cdr3_nt: TGTGCCAGCAGCCCTGGGACTAGCGGGACTAAAGAGCAGTTCTTC

j_call: TRBJ1-2
d_call: TRBD1
v_call: TRBV6-4
clone_size: NA
cdr3_aa: CASKQGAQGYGYTF
cdr3_nt: TGTGCCAGCAAACAGGGGGCGCAGGGCTATGGCTACACCTTC

j_call: TRBJ2-5
d_call: NA
v_call: TRBV5-4
clone_size: once
cdr3_aa: CASRPTGIPRGKQYF
cdr3_nt: TGTGCCAGCAGACCAACAGGGATCCCACGGGGTAAGCAGTACTTC

j_call: TRBJ2-7
d_call: NA
v_call: TRBV19
clone_size: once
cdr3_aa: CASSTTPIDRHEQYF
cdr3_nt: TGTGCCAGTAGTACCACCCCCATCGACAGGCACGAGCAGTACTTC

j_call: TRBJ2-6
d_call: NA
v_call: TRBV5-4
clone_size: NA
cdr3_aa: CASSLAGARSGANVLTF
cdr3_nt: TGTGCCAGCAGCTTGGCCGGAGCTCGCTCTGGGGCCAACGTCCTGACTTTC

j_call: TRBJ2-1
d_call: TRBD2
v_call: TRBV10-1
clone_size: NA
cdr3_aa: CASSPSGYHNEQFF
cdr3_nt: TGCGCCAGCAGTCCTAGCGGATACCACAATGAGCAGTTCTTC

j_call: TRBJ2-1
d_call: TRBD2
v_call: TRBV28
clone_size: NA
cdr3_aa: CASSPTSESSYNEQFF
cdr3_nt: TGTGCCAGCAGCCCAACTAGCGAGAGCTCCTACAATGAGCAGTTCTTC

j_call: TRBJ1-2
d_call: TRBD1
v_call: TRBV28
clone_size: NA
cdr3_aa: CASSSLLVTGQNYGYTF
cdr3_nt: TGTGCCAGCAGTTCACTGCTAGTGACAGGGCAGAACTATGGCTACACCTTC